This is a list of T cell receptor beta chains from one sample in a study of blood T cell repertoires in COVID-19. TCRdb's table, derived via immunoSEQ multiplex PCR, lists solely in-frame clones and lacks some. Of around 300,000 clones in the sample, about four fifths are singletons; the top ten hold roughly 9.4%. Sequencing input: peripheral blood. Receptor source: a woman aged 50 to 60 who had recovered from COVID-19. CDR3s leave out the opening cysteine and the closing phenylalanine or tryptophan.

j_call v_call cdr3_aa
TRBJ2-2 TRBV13 ASSPRESGELF
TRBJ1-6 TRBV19 ATTPRAGGNSPLH
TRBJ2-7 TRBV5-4 ASSTGLAGGYEQY
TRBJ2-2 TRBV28 ASSLGLAVNTGELF
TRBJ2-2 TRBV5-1 ASSFILAGGAGELF
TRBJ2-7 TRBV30 AWSPRGFISYEQY
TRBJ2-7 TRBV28 ASAHHEQY
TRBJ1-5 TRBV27 ASSLWQGNQPQH
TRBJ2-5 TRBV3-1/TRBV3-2 ASSPTSGEETQY
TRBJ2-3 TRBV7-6 ASSRPPGGGGDTQY
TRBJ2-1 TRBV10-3 AISELTGRTYNEQF
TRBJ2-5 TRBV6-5 ASGTSGQETQY
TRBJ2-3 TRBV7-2 ASSGQGSTDTQY
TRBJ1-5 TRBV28 ASRTGEGGNQPQH
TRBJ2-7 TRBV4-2 ASSRGLTSGGLTYEQY
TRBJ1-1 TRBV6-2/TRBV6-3 ASSSRAEAF
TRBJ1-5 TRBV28 ASKPGGQGRQPQH
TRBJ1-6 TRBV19 ASRQGEGVVNSPLH
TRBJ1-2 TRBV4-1 ASSQASGLTYGYT
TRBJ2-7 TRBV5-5 ASSRQFISYEQY
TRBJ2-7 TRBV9 ASSRDREVYEQY
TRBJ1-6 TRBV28 ASSFGPGQGSNSPLH
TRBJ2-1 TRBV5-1 ASRTLRAYNEQF
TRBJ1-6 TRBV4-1 ASSQEDRVNSPLH
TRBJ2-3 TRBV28 ASSSPAGGLGDTQY
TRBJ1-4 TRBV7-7 ASSLARPGTGKKTNEKLF
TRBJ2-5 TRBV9 ASSPVGGIQETQY
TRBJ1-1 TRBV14 ASSQEDGGWNTEAF
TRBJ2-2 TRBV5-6 ASSLAGQGRNTGELF
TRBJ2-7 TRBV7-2 ASSPRDSRDEQY
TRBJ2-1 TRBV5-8 ASSFFRGGDNEQF
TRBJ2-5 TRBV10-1 ASSYIGATGRIWETQY
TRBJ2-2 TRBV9 ASSAPGGQINTGELF
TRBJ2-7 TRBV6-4 ASSDWMERRYEQY
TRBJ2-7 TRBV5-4 ASSPPGGEQY
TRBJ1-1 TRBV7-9 ASSSQQGNTEAF
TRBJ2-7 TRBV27 ASSLSGLAGFYEQY
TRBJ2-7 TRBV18 ASSPASLEVEQY
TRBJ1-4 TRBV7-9 ASSFDRAGEKLF
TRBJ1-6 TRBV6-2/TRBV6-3 ASSPAGQNSPLH
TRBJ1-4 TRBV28 ASSSPLAGATNEKLF
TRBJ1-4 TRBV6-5 ASSYWTDRANEKLF
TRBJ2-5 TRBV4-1 AAARTSVYQETQY
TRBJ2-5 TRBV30 AWSAGGGIETQY
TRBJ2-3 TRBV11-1 ASSPRWATDTQY
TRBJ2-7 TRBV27 ATTTYRESSYEQY
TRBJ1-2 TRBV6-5 ASRPTGFGGYT
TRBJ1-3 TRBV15 ATSRDRGNTIY
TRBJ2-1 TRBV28 ASWGQGRGNEQF